The 32 T cell receptor beta chains below all came from one sample that was sequenced in a study of T-cell memory formation after mild COVID-19. TCRdb recomputed calls from the 5' RACE reads with MiXCR, one row per CDR3 protein. Of about 350,000 distinct CDR3 sequences listed, approximately 14% are singletons. The source material was PBMCs or a T cell subset sorted from them (not recorded which). Source of these receptors: a man between 18 and 35 years old who had mild COVID-19 (a few samples of this study predate the infection). Cell type and time point are not known.

This clonotype has only a few counts. The V call is TRBV6-2 or TRBV6-3, the J call TRBJ1-2, with D tentatively TRBD1 (5 bases). V was clipped by 7 bases and J by 2 bases, with 14 bases between them. Germline values: CDR1 MNHEY, CDR2 SVGEGT. This CDR3 region has 14 residues. The CDR3 sequence: CASNADSFNYGYTF. CDR3 nucleotides: TGTGCCAGCAACGCCGACAGTTTCAACTATGGCTACACCTTC.

This clonotype was observed a few times. The chain employs TRBV5-1 and TRBJ1-1; D unclear. The CDR3 runs 15 residues. Germline V lookup: CDR1 SGHRS, CDR2 YFSETQ. Between the trimmed V and J ends, which lost 0 bases and 1 base, there was a span of 10 bases. The CDR3 coding sequence is TGCGCCAGCAGCTTGGCCGGACGGGGGAACACTGAAGCTTTCTTT. Its protein is CASSLAGRGNTEAFF.

The rearrangement links TRBV7-2 to TRBJ1-6, with D hard to call. There are 13 residues in the CDR3. The V and J ends lost 6 bases and 10 bases respectively, with 13 bases between them. CDR1 is SGHTA, CDR2 FQGNSA, per germline. The CDR3: CASSPGVGSPLHF. Here the CDR3 DNA reads TGTGCCAGCAGTCCCGGGGTGGGATCACCCCTCCACTTT. The full variable domain, rest sourced from reference TRBV7-2 and TRBJ1-6, is GAGVSQSPSNKVTEKGKDVELRCDPISGHTALYWYRQSLGQGLEFLIYFQGNSAPDKSGLPSDRFSAERTGGSVSTLTIQRTQQEDSAVYLCASSPGVGSPLHFGNGTRLTVT.

CDR3 sequence: CAISAGANYGYTF. The CDR3 bases are TGTGCCATCAGTGCTGGAGCAAACTATGGCTACACCTTC. The gene calls are TRBV10-3 and TRBJ1-2; no firm D call. The V and J ends lost 4 bases and 2 bases respectively, with 8 bases between them. The CDR3 totals 13 residues. Germline V gene lookup returns CDR1 ENHRY and CDR2 SYGVKD.

The chain has TRBV24-1 and TRBJ2-1, with TRBD2 matching 10 bases. Germline V gives CDR1 KGHDR, CDR2 SFDVKD. This CDR3 spans 17 amino acids. Trimming took 1 base from V and 9 from J; bases not matched to a gene: 11. This CDR3 is CATSDFPSGGLLGEQFF. In DNA, the CDR3 is TGTGCCACCAGTGATTTCCCTAGCGGGGGCCTTCTCGGTGAGCAGTTCTTC.

J is TRBJ2-1 and V is TRBV4-2; TRBD2 agrees at 8 bases. V shed 1 base and J 4 bases; nucleotides not matched to a gene: 9. The CDR3 sequence is 17 residues long. Germline CDR1 LGHNA, CDR2 YNFKEQ. In DNA, the CDR3 is TGTGCCAGCAGCCAAGCCCTCTCCGCGGGGGGTTACAATGAGCAGTTCTTC. Translating gives CASSQALSAGGYNEQFF.

This clonotype occurred once. The chain combines TRBV6-5 with TRBJ1-4, with D perhaps matching TRBD1 (5 bases). This CDR3 is built from 15 residues. V dropped 6 bases and J dropped 4 bases, with 15 bases sitting between them. Germline CDR1 reads MNHEY; CDR2 reads SVGAGI. The CDR3 sequence is CASSRDADSNEKLFF. The CDR3 DNA is TGTGCCAGCAGCCGGGACGCAGACAGTAATGAAAAACTGTTTTTT.

A few counts support this clonotype. The chain joins TRBV7-3 to TRBJ2-5; 7 bases match TRBD1. CDR3 size: 13 residues. V was pared by 5 bases and J by 6 bases, with 6 bases of the junction left unmatched. Per the germline V gene, CDR1 is SGHTA and CDR2 is FQGTGA. The CDR3 bases are TGTGCCAGCAGCCGTGACAGGGAGAAGACCCAGTACTTC. It is translated as CASSRDREKTQYF.

There are a few counts of this clonotype. The rearrangement uses TRBV12-3 or TRBV12-4 and TRBJ1-1, with D possibly matching TRBD1 (6 bases). Trimming stripped 6 bases from V and 6 bases from J, with 17 bases between. The CDR3 contains 14 residues. The CDR3 coding sequence is TGTGCCAGCAGCTCCTCGGGGGGCGGCCCTGAAGCTTTCTTT. Its translation: CASSSSGGGPEAFF.

This clonotype was observed many times. The genes are TRBV3-1 and TRBJ2-1; TRBD2 aligns across 7 bases. J gave up 4 bases and V 4 bases, and 4 bases lay outside the gene matches. Germline V gives CDR1 LGHDT, CDR2 YNNKEL (reference sequence). The CDR3 has 14 amino acids. CDR3 nucleotides: TGTGCCAGCAGCCGAGGAGCGGGGTACAATGAGCAGTTCTTC. Encoded protein: CASSRGAGYNEQFF.

The CDR3 spells CASSVYGARDEQFF. For the CDR3, the DNA is TGTGCCAGCAGCGTATACGGGGCCAGGGATGAGCAGTTCTTC. This sequence joins TRBV9 and TRBJ2-1, with D perhaps matching TRBD1 or TRBD2 (5 bases each). Trimming shortened V by 1 base and J by 8 bases, and 13 bases separated the two germline ends. Germline assignment: CDR1 SGDLS and CDR2 YYNGEE. This CDR3 has 14 residues.

This chain connects TRBV24-1 to TRBJ2-5; D gene ambiguous. The V gene lost 2 bases and the J gene lost 5 bases, with 11 bases spanning the gap. The CDR3 extends over 14 amino acids. The germline V gene has CDR1 KGHDR and CDR2 SFDVKD. This CDR3 is CATSDSRNLETQYF. Written as DNA, the CDR3 is TGTGCCACCAGTGATTCGCGGAATTTGGAGACCCAGTACTTC.

This clonotype came up a few times. V usage is TRBV5-1 and J usage is TRBJ2-7; 9 positions match TRBD2. The germline CDR1 and CDR2 sequences are SGHRS and YFSETQ. The CDR3 loop spans 16 amino acids. The V and J ends lost 0 bases and 3 bases, in that order; junction bases with no gene match: 7. The CDR3 DNA is TGCGCCAGCAGCTTGGGTGAGCGGGGGGCGGACTACGAGCAGTACTTC. It specifies CASSLGERGADYEQYF.

This clonotype has only a few counts. The chain recombines TRBV19 with TRBJ2-1, with TRBD2 as a possible D gene (5 bases). The germline V gene has CDR1 LNHDA and CDR2 SQIVND (reference sequence). This CDR3 has 16 amino acids. V lost 5 bases and J 6 bases, leaving 20 bases between the germline ends. CDR3 sequence (DNA): TGTGCCAGTAGTTCTCGACGGCTAGCCGGGTTCAATGAGCAGTTCTTC. Protein product: CASSSRRLAGFNEQFF.

There are a few counts of this clonotype. The chain is built from TRBV4-1 and TRBJ2-7; D may be TRBD1 or TRBD2 (5 bases each). The germline V gene encodes CDR1 MGHRA and CDR2 YSYEKL. The CDR3 is 15 residues long. The ends were cut back, 4 bases at V and 3 bases at J, with 16 bases in the middle. CDR3 amino acids: CASSPEMSGGYEQYV. For the CDR3, the DNA is TGCGCCAGCAGCCCGGAGATGTCTGGGGGCTACGAGCAGTACGTC.

The chain links TRBV20-1 to TRBJ2-5, with unresolved D. V was clipped by 0 bases and J by 11 bases, with 16 bases between them. This CDR3 has 13 residues. Germline V CDR1 and CDR2: DFQATT, SNEGSKA (reference sequence). In DNA, the CDR3 is TGCAGTGCTAGAGATTCAGGCGGAGAGCGTCAGTACTTC. It codes for CSARDSGGERQYF.

The chain employs TRBV20-1 and TRBJ2-7, with 10 nucleotides matching TRBD1. CDR3 length equals 12 residues. The ends lost 5 bases at V and 3 bases at J; junction bases unmatched: 1. Germline CDR1 is DFQATT and CDR2 is SNEGSKA (reference sequence). Written as DNA, the CDR3 is TGCAGTGCTGGACAGGGGGTCTACGAGCAGTACGTC. This sequence encodes CSAGQGVYEQYV.

This clonotype was recorded a few times. The chain couples TRBV29-1 to TRBJ1-4; tentative D call: TRBD1 (6 bases). The CDR3 is 13 amino acids. Germline V gene lookup returns CDR1 SQVTM and CDR2 ANQGSEA. Trimming cost V 6 bases and J 8 bases, with 16 bases left between them. The DNA of the CDR3 is TGCAGCGTAGCTACAGGGTCGGGGGAAAAACTGTTTTTT. Its translation: CSVATGSGEKLFF.

A few counts support this clonotype. This chain connects TRBV5-1 to TRBJ1-2; D not resolved. CDR3 length equals 15 residues. Germline lookup yields CDR1 SGHRS and CDR2 YFSETQ. The V end lost 6 bases, the J end lost 8 bases, and 23 bases lay between the germline ends. CDR3 sequence: CASTPGGTAREGYTF. CDR3 bases: TGCGCCAGCACCCCCGGCGGAACGGCCCGGGAGGGCTACACCTTC.

This chain links TRBV20-1 with TRBJ2-2; D call uncertain. CDR1 and CDR2 from the germline V gene are DFQATT and SNEGSKA (reference sequence). V gave up 4 bases and J gave up 4 bases, with 7 bases separating them. This CDR3 has 12 residues. In nucleotides, the CDR3 is TGCAGTGCTATGAGCAGCACCGGGGAGCTGTTTTTT. Its translation: CSAMSSTGELFF.

V and J are TRBV6-5 and TRBJ2-5; D perhaps matches TRBD2 (6 bases). The CDR3 extends over 15 amino acids. Trimming took 0 bases from V and 7 from J, leaving 15 bases between them. The V gene's germline CDR1 is MNHEY and CDR2 SVGAGI. The CDR3 sequence is CASSYSALASGTQYF. The DNA for the CDR3 is TGTGCCAGCAGTTACTCGGCTCTAGCGAGCGGGACCCAGTACTTC.

This clonotype occurred many times. The CDR3 reads CASSLLGRIGSETQYF. In nucleotides, the CDR3 is TGTGCCAGCAGCTTACTGGGCAGAATAGGCTCCGAGACCCAGTACTTC. V and J are TRBV7-2 and TRBJ2-5, with D unclear. The CDR3 consists of 16 residues. V lost 2 bases and J lost 5, with 18 bases in between. Germline assignment: CDR1 SGHTA and CDR2 FQGNSA. Using reference TRBV7-2 and TRBJ2-5 for the parts outside the CDR3, the full variable domain is GAGVSQSPSNKVTEKGKDVELRCDPISGHTALYWYRQSLGQGLEFLIYFQGNSAPDKSGLPSDRFSAERTGGSVSTLTIQRTQQEDSAVYLCASSLLGRIGSETQYFGPGTRLLVL.

V is TRBV12-3 or TRBV12-4 and J is TRBJ1-1; 8 nucleotides agree with TRBD1. The V gene end was trimmed by 3 bases and the J gene end by 8 bases; junction bases not matched to a gene: 8. CDR3 length: 14 residues. CDR3 DNA sequence: TGTGCCAGCAGTTTCAGGGGGCAATTTATCGAAGCTTTCTTT. This sequence encodes CASSFRGQFIEAFF.

This clonotype has only a few counts. The chain joins TRBV20-1 to TRBJ2-1; D is uncertain. This CDR3 is 13 amino acids long. Germline V gene data show CDR1 as DFQATT and CDR2 as SNEGSKA (reference sequence). V lost 1 base, J lost 7 bases, and 11 bases lay in between. In DNA, the CDR3 is TGCAGTGCTAGAGTCGTCAGCTCTAATGAGCAGTTCTTC. This translates into CSARVVSSNEQFF.

This clonotype was counted between two and nine times. This rearrangement joins TRBV7-3 to TRBJ2-1; 11 bases align to TRBD2. V trimming: 5 bases; J trimming: 10 bases; junction bases outside the gene matches: 7. The CDR3 runs 14 residues. Germline lookup yields CDR1 SGHTA and CDR2 FQGTGA. CDR3 DNA sequence: TGTGCCAGCAGCAAACTAGCGGGGGACGGCGAGCAGTTCTTC. As protein: CASSKLAGDGEQFF.

The chain carries TRBV19 and TRBJ2-7; D may be TRBD2 (6 bases). Germline CDR1 LNHDA, CDR2 SQIVND (reference sequence). The CDR3 consists of 13 residues. V gave up 11 bases and J gave up 3 bases, with 17 bases separating them. CDR3 region: CASSWGVNYEQYF. The CDR3 region has the DNA TGTGCCTCCTCCTGGGGGGTTAACTACGAGCAGTACTTC.

The V call is TRBV12-3 or TRBV12-4, the J call TRBJ1-3; no reliable D call. Trimming pared 2 bases from V and 0 bases from J, leaving 5 bases between. The CDR3 contains 14 residues. The CDR3 here is CASSLHGSGNTIYF. The DNA of the CDR3 is TGTGCCAGCAGTTTACACGGCTCTGGAAACACCATATATTTT.

A few counts support this clonotype. The CDR3 reads CSVALAQPPHLSGANVLTF. The DNA for the CDR3 is TGCAGCGTTGCGCTGGCGCAGCCCCCACACCTCTCTGGGGCCAACGTCCTGACTTTC. The chain employs TRBV29-1 and TRBJ2-6, with D unclear. Trimming cost V 4 bases and J 0 bases, with 22 bases left between them. Germline loops: CDR1 SQVTM, CDR2 ANQGSEA. The CDR3 is 19 amino acids.

In the case of this clonotype: The germline gene is not matched at one end of the junction; a read error may be the cause. This rearrangement joins TRBV27 to TRBJ1-2; D is possibly TRBD1 (5 bases). The CDR3 is 13 amino acids. Germline V gene lookup returns CDR1 MNHEY and CDR2 SMNVEV (reference sequence). This CDR3 is CSSRPTLSGDDTF. As DNA, the CDR3 is TGTTCCAGCAGGCCAACCCTGTCGGGGGACGACACCTTC.

In this sample, this clonotype turned up a few times. The rearrangement uses TRBV28 and TRBJ2-3; weak D call: TRBD2 (5 bases). Germline assignment: CDR1 MDHEN and CDR2 SYDVKM. The CDR3 has 16 amino acids. V dropped 5 bases and J dropped 3 bases, with 18 bases sitting between them. The CDR3 reads CASSPRQSWTTDTQYF. The CDR3 region has the DNA TGTGCCAGCAGTCCCCGCCAGAGCTGGACTACAGATACGCAGTATTTT.

The chain uses TRBV4-2 and TRBJ2-7; D is unresolved. The CDR3 extends over 14 amino acids. CDR1 is LGHNA and CDR2 is YNFKEQ in the germline V gene. Between the trimmed V and J ends, which lost 0 bases and 4 bases, there was a span of 10 bases. CDR3 nucleotide sequence: TGTGCCAGCAGCCAAGACGATTACGGTTACGAGCAGTACTTC. Its translation: CASSQDDYGYEQYF.

Many counts were recorded for this clonotype. V and J are TRBV4-1 and TRBJ2-1, with D possibly TRBD2 on 5 matching bases. Germline V CDR1 and CDR2: MGHRA, YSYEKL. V lost 1 base to trimming and J lost 7 bases, with 20 bases between them. The CDR3 is 17 residues long. The CDR3 nucleotides read TGCGCCAGCAGCCAAGCTTCACTCCGGACTGGGAAGAATGAGCAGTTCTTC. It encodes CASSQASLRTGKNEQFF.